The 29 T cell receptor beta chains below were found in one sample sequenced in a study of blood T cell repertoires in COVID-19. Method: immunoSEQ multiplex PCR; TCRdb's copy keeps in-frame clones and lacks some. The sample yields more than 300,000 clones, 88% seen once. Sequencing was done on a sample of PBMCs or T cells enriched from blood (not recorded which). The receptors derive from a woman between 18 and 29 years old who had recovered from COVID-19.

V usage is TRBV11-1 and J usage is TRBJ1-1; D remains ambiguous. The CDR3 covers 15 residues. Germline V gene sequence: CDR1 SGHAT, CDR2 FQDESV (reference sequence). V was cut by 6 bases and J by 4 bases, with 18 bases left in between. CDR3 protein: CASRKKAIDRTEAFF. The CDR3 DNA reads TGTGCCAGCAGAAAAAAAGCGATCGATCGCACTGAAGCTTTCTTT.

This chain joins TRBV18 and TRBJ1-1; tentative D call: TRBD1 (6 bases). Germline CDR1 KGHSH, CDR2 LQKENI. V lost 4 bases, J lost 6 bases, and 15 bases lay in between. This CDR3 has 14 residues. CDR3 bases: TGTGCCAGCTCACAGGGGGTGGAAGGCCCTGAAGCTTTCTTT. Encoded protein: CASSQGVEGPEAFF.

This chain uses TRBV28 with TRBJ1-5; no clear D gene. V shed 2 bases and J shed 4 bases, with 6 bases lying between them. The CDR3 is 13 amino acids. Germline V CDR1 and CDR2: MDHEN, SYDVKM. The CDR3 DNA sequence: TGTGCCAGCAGTTTAGGGAGGAATCAGCCCCAGCATTTT. It codes for CASSLGRNQPQHF.

The chain joins TRBV5-1 to TRBJ2-5; 15 bases agree with TRBD2. This CDR3 spans 16 amino acids. With 6 bases clipped from V and 0 bases from J, the junction kept 3 bases outside the gene matches. Germline CDR1 SGHRS, CDR2 YFSETQ. CDR3 protein: CASTGTSGGYQETQYF. CDR3 DNA sequence: TGCGCCAGCACCGGGACTAGCGGGGGGTACCAAGAGACCCAGTACTTC.

This clone was seen only once. The rearrangement links TRBV7-9 to TRBJ2-5; the D gene is possibly TRBD1 (6 bases). The CDR3 length is 17 residues. Germline CDR1 SEHNR, CDR2 FQNEAQ (reference sequence). Trimming stripped 3 bases from V and 0 bases from J, with 17 bases between. This CDR3 is CASSFLGDIGYQETQYF. As DNA, the CDR3 is TGTGCCAGCAGCTTCCTGGGGGACATAGGGTACCAAGAGACCCAGTACTTC.

This sequence joins TRBV7-3 and TRBJ2-1, with D perhaps matching TRBD1 (6 bases). From germline, CDR1 is SGHTA and CDR2 FQGTGA. Trimming left V 5 bases short and J 10 bases short, with 12 bases between. The CDR3 covers 12 residues. CDR3 residues: CASSTPGVEQFF. The CDR3, as DNA: TGTGCCAGCAGCACCCCAGGGGTAGAGCAGTTCTTC. Full variable domain (remainder filled in from reference TRBV7-3 and TRBJ2-1): GAGVSQTPSNKVTEKGKYVELRCDPISGHTALYWYRQSLGQGPEFLIYFQGTGAADDSGLPNDRFFAVRPEGSVSTLKIQRTERGDSAVYLCASSTPGVEQFFGPGTRLTVL.

The V and J genes are TRBV18 and TRBJ1-5, with TRBD1 as a possible D gene (5 bases). Looked up from germline, CDR1 is KGHSH and CDR2 is LQKENI. The CDR3 length is 15 residues. Deletions cut 2 bases from V and 2 bases from J, with 10 bases between. CDR3 in DNA: TGTGCCAGCTCACCAGGGGCCGGCGGCAATCAGCCCCAGCATTTT. Translation: CASSPGAGGNQPQHF.

V usage is TRBV5-6 and J usage is TRBJ2-1, with a weak D call TRBD1 (6 bases). Trimming left V 5 bases short and J 7 bases short, with 19 bases between. This CDR3 is 15 amino acids long. In germline, CDR1 is SGHDT, CDR2 YYEEEE. The chain's CDR3 is CASSHTGKGMNEQFF. CDR3 DNA sequence: TGTGCCAGCAGTCACACAGGGAAGGGGATGAATGAGCAGTTCTTC.

The rearrangement uses TRBV2 and TRBJ2-1; tentative D call: TRBD2 (5 bases). The CDR3 consists of 17 residues. Trimming took 2 bases from V and 0 from J, leaving 14 bases between them. The germline CDR1 and CDR2 sequences are SNHLY and FYNNEI. Here the CDR3 reads CASSERALAYSYNEQFF. DNA for the CDR3: TGTGCCAGCAGTGAAAGAGCGCTAGCCTACTCCTACAATGAGCAGTTCTTC.

This chain's CDR3 is CASSNLSDQPQHF. CDR3 in DNA: TGTGCCAGCAGCAATCTTTCGGATCAGCCCCAGCATTTT. The V gene is TRBV21-1, the J gene TRBJ1-5. TRBV21-1 is a listed pseudogene. This CDR3 has 13 residues.

This chain connects TRBV7-3 to TRBJ2-7, with 9 bases lining up with TRBD1. Germline CDR1 reads SGHTA; CDR2 reads FQGTGA. The CDR3 is made up of 15 amino acids. V lost 5 bases and J lost 3; bases outside the gene matches: 8. CDR3 sequence reads: CASSRSGTGNYEQYF. For the CDR3, the DNA is TGTGCCAGCAGCCGCTCAGGGACAGGGAACTACGAGCAGTACTTC.

The CDR3 loop reads CASSDGVNEQFF. The CDR3, as DNA: TGTGCCAGCAGTGATGGAGTCAATGAGCAGTTCTTC. V and J are TRBV6-4 and TRBJ2-1; no firm D call. V gave up 3 bases and J gave up 6 bases, with 6 bases separating them. Germline V gene data show CDR1 as MRHNA and CDR2 as SNTAGT. CDR3 length: 12 amino acids.

The chain uses TRBV23-1 and TRBJ2-7; 12 bases are shared with TRBD1. TRBV23-1 is an ORF, and what it does is uncertain. The CDR3 is 17 amino acids. J was trimmed by 2 bases and V by 3 bases; bases with no gene match: 8. The chain's CDR3 is CASSHRSGDRGPYEQYF. The CDR3 DNA is TGCGCCAGCAGTCATAGGTCGGGGGACAGGGGGCCCTACGAGCAGTACTTC.

This clone was detected once. The gene calls are TRBV27 and TRBJ1-1, with D perhaps matching TRBD1 (5 bases). V dropped 6 bases and J dropped 2 bases, with 22 bases sitting between them. This CDR3 spans 17 amino acids. Germline V gene lookup returns CDR1 MNHEY and CDR2 SMNVEV (reference sequence). The chain's CDR3 is CASSRNGHVTLNTEAFF. CDR3 nucleotides: TGTGCCAGCAGCCGGAACGGACATGTTACTCTAAACACTGAAGCTTTCTTT.

This rearrangement joins TRBV19 to TRBJ2-1, with TRBD2 matching over 11 bases. Germline trimming cut 5 bases from V and 4 bases from J; bases unmatched to any gene: 7. This CDR3 spans 16 amino acids. Germline-derived CDR1 and CDR2 are LNHDA and SQIVND (reference sequence). CDR3 in DNA: TGTGCCAGTAGTGCCCCTAGCGGGGGGATTTACAATGAGCAGTTCTTC. Translation: CASSAPSGGIYNEQFF.

J is TRBJ1-1 and V is TRBV15; tentative D call: TRBD1 (6 bases). V dropped 1 base and J dropped 5 bases, with 8 bases sitting between them. The CDR3 consists of 13 residues. CDR1 is LNHNV and CDR2 is YYDKDF in the germline V gene (reference sequence). The CDR3 nucleotides read TGTGCCACCAGCAGAGGGGGGCGGACTGAAGCTTTCTTT. Translation gives CATSRGGRTEAFF. Combining the CDR3 with reference TRBV15 and TRBJ1-1 gives the whole variable domain DAMVIQNPRYQVTQFGKPVTLSCSQTLNHNVMYWYQQKSSQAPKLLFHYYDKDFNNEADTPDNFQSRRPNTSFCFLDIRSPGLGDTAMYLCATSRGGRTEAFFGQGTRLTVV.

The chain has TRBV5-8 and TRBJ1-1; possibly TRBD1 for D (6 bases). CDR1 and CDR2 (germline): SGHTS, YDEGEE. The CDR3 is 14 residues long. Trimming shortened V by 3 bases and J by 0 bases, and 9 bases separated the two germline ends. In DNA, the CDR3 is TGTGCCAGCAGCTGGGGGCTAATGAACACTGAAGCTTTCTTT. This gives the protein CASSWGLMNTEAFF.

DNA for the CDR3: TGTGCCAGCAGTGGGGCCGAGAGCTCTGGAAACACCATATATTTT. Protein sequence: CASSGAESSGNTIYF. The rearrangement links TRBV7-8 to TRBJ1-3; D may be TRBD1 (5 bases). Deletions cut 6 bases from V and 0 bases from J, with 12 bases between. The CDR3 totals 15 residues. The germline gives CDR1 SGHVS, CDR2 FQNEAQ.

The chain links TRBV6-5 to TRBJ2-7; 10 nucleotides align to TRBD1. The CDR3 is made up of 16 amino acids. Trimming took 2 bases from V and 3 from J; bases not matched to a gene: 7. Germline lookup yields CDR1 MNHEY and CDR2 SVGAGI. The DNA of the CDR3 is TGTGCCAGCAGTTACCGGCCGGGACAGGGGTTCTACGAGCAGTACTTC. This gives the protein CASSYRPGQGFYEQYF.

The CDR3 reads CASSQDRAGGDLNTQYF. CDR3 nucleotides: TGCGCCAGCAGCCAAGATCGTGCGGGGGGGGATTTAAATACGCAGTATTTT. V usage is TRBV4-3 and J usage is TRBJ2-3; 9 bases align to TRBD2. Germline CDR1 and CDR2: LGHNA and YSLEER. The CDR3 totals 17 residues. V trimming: 0 bases; J trimming: 7 bases; junction bases outside the gene matches: 11.

The chain carries TRBV9 and TRBJ1-6, with unresolved D. CDR1 is SGDLS, CDR2 YYNGEE, per germline. The ends were cut back, 0 bases at V and 0 bases at J, with 10 bases in the middle. This CDR3 comprises 17 residues. CDR3 region: CASSVEPGSSYNSPLHF. Here the CDR3 DNA reads TGTGCCAGCAGCGTAGAGCCAGGCAGCTCCTATAATTCACCCCTCCACTTT.

The rearrangement uses TRBV4-1 and TRBJ1-2; TRBD1 might be the D (5 bases). V gave up 1 base and J gave up 0 bases, with 9 bases separating them. Germline CDR1 is MGHRA and CDR2 is YSYEKL. The CDR3 sequence is 15 residues long. The CDR3 coding sequence is TGCGCCAGCAGCCAAGTGGTGACAGCTAACTATGGCTACACCTTC. Its protein is CASSQVVTANYGYTF.

The CDR3: CASSGATGSYEQYF. The CDR3 DNA reads as TGTGCCAGCAGTGGGGCGACAGGGAGCTACGAGCAGTACTTC. This rearrangement joins TRBV2 to TRBJ2-7, with 7 bases matching TRBD1. V was clipped by 4 bases and J by 3 bases; unmatched bases: 6. Per the germline V gene, CDR1 is SNHLY and CDR2 is FYNNEI. The CDR3 sequence is 14 residues long.

CDR3 protein: CASSFETSGGAETQYF. The CDR3 coding sequence is TGTGCCAGCAGCTTCGAAACTAGCGGGGGGGCTGAGACCCAGTACTTC. The V gene is TRBV13, the J gene TRBJ2-5, with 13 bases aligning to TRBD2. The ends lost 3 bases at V and 5 bases at J; junction bases unmatched: 6. Per the germline V gene, CDR1 is PRHDT and CDR2 is FYEKMQ (reference sequence). There are 16 residues in the CDR3.

This rearrangement joins TRBV11-3 to TRBJ2-2; D uncertain. The CDR3 spans 12 residues. The V gene lost 5 bases and the J gene lost 6 bases, with 7 bases spanning the gap. From germline, CDR1 is SGHNT and CDR2 YENEEA. The CDR3 nucleotides read TGTGCCAGCAGCCCGCGGTCCGGGGAGCTGTTTTTT. It translates to CASSPRSGELFF.

The chain has TRBV7-9 and TRBJ2-7; D perhaps matches TRBD2 (5 bases). The V gene lost 2 bases and the J gene lost 4 bases, with 9 bases spanning the gap. CDR1 and CDR2 (germline): SEHNR, FQNEAQ (reference sequence). The CDR3 sequence is 13 residues long. For the CDR3, the DNA is TGTGCCAGCAGCTTACCGGGATCTTACGAGCAGTACTTC. Its translation is CASSLPGSYEQYF.

This chain links TRBV14 with TRBJ1-6; D gene ambiguous. V lost 1 base and J lost 8, with 9 bases in between. Germline CDR1 SGHDN, CDR2 FVKESK. CDR3 length: 14 residues. The CDR3 DNA follows: TGTGCCAGCAGCCAAGTCGCAGGCGATTCACCCCTCCACTTT. It is translated as CASSQVAGDSPLHF.

The chain recombines TRBV30 with TRBJ2-5, with TRBD1 matching 7 bases. V was clipped by 8 bases and J by 5 bases; unmatched bases: 14. Per the germline V gene, CDR1 is GTSNPN and CDR2 is SVGIG (reference sequence). There are 14 residues in the CDR3. The CDR3 coding sequence is TGTGCCGGAACCGAACCGGGGACAGCGGAGACCCAGTACTTC. Residues: CAGTEPGTAETQYF.

The chain employs TRBV6-2 or TRBV6-3 and TRBJ2-3; no definite D call. This CDR3 contains 14 residues. CDR1 and CDR2 (germline): MNHEY, SVGEGT. The V end was cut by 0 bases, the J end by 0 bases, with 4 bases between. Here the CDR3 reads CASSYSTSTDTQYF. In DNA, the CDR3 is TGTGCCAGCAGTTACTCGACTAGCACAGATACGCAGTATTTT.